The next 6 T cell receptor beta chains were all read from a single sample in a study of cytomegalovirus exposure and HLA in healthy donors. It was with 60 Vbeta and 13 Jbeta primers that the PCR ran. Repertoires were generated with immunoSEQ multiplex PCR, while TCRdb's copy carries only in-frame clones and drops some. The sample consists of tens of thousands of clones, roughly 80% of them appearing once. The sample was PBMCs. The source of these receptors is a man aged 55 to 70 in good health and CMV-seropositive.

The V and J genes are TRBV5-5 and TRBJ1-1; no definite D call. The CDR3 spans 15 residues. Germline V gene data show CDR1 as SGHKS and CDR2 as YYEKEE (reference sequence). Between the trimmed V and J ends, which lost 4 bases and 6 bases, there was a span of 19 bases. This CDR3 is CASSTFSPGNSEAFF. The CDR3 DNA is TGTGCCAGCAGCACTTTTTCACCGGGAAACTCTGAAGCTTTCTTT.

The CDR3 DNA reads TGCGCCAGCAGCCAAGATCCCAGGGGCTACACCTTC. Translated: CASSQDPRGYTF. The rearrangement uses TRBV4-1 and TRBJ1-2; D ambiguous. The CDR3 runs to 12 residues. V lost 0 bases to trimming and J lost 8 bases, with 7 bases between them. The germline gives CDR1 MGHRA, CDR2 YSYEKL.

This clone was seen just once. The rearrangement links TRBV21-1 to TRBJ2-7; whether TRBD1, the table's D call, matches the DNA was not checked. TRBV21-1 constitutes a pseudogene. The CDR3 consists of 15 residues. The CDR3 DNA follows: TGTGCCAGCAGCGTGCAGACAGGGGGGCTCTACGAGCAGTACTTC. It encodes CASSVQTGGLYEQYF.

The rearrangement links TRBV6-1 to TRBJ2-3; 9 bases are a match to TRBD1. CDR1 and CDR2 from the germline V gene are MNHNS and SASEGT. The trim removed 6 bases at V and 3 bases at J, leaving 4 bases unmatched. The CDR3 loop spans 14 amino acids. In DNA, the CDR3 is TGTGCCAGCAGGGGACAGGGTGGGACAGATACGCAGTATTTT. As protein: CASRGQGGTDTQYF.

The V call is TRBV11-2, the J call TRBJ1-6; no clear D. Germline CDR1 and CDR2: SGHAT and FQNNGV. The CDR3 loop spans 15 amino acids. V gave up 1 base and J gave up 15 bases, with 19 bases separating them. The DNA for the CDR3 is TGTGCCAGCAGCTTAGGAGGAGGCGGTGCGATACGCCTCCACTTT. Translating it yields CASSLGGGGAIRLHF. Based on the CDR3 plus reference TRBV11-2 and TRBJ1-6, the full variable domain is EAGVAQSPRYKIIEKRQSVAFWCNPISGHATLYWYQQILGQGPKLLIQFQNNGVVDDSQLPKDRFSAERLKGVDSTLKIQPAKLEDSAVYLCASSLGGGGAIRLHFGNGTRLTVT.

The gene calls are TRBV11-2 and TRBJ2-3; 13 bases map to TRBD2. With 4 bases clipped from V and 0 bases from J, the junction kept 7 bases outside the gene matches. The CDR3 has 18 amino acids. Germline V gene sequence: CDR1 SGHAT, CDR2 FQNNGV. The CDR3: CASSSTGTSGASTDTQYF. In DNA, the CDR3 is TGTGCCAGCAGCTCCACGGGGACTAGCGGGGCTAGCACAGATACGCAGTATTTT.